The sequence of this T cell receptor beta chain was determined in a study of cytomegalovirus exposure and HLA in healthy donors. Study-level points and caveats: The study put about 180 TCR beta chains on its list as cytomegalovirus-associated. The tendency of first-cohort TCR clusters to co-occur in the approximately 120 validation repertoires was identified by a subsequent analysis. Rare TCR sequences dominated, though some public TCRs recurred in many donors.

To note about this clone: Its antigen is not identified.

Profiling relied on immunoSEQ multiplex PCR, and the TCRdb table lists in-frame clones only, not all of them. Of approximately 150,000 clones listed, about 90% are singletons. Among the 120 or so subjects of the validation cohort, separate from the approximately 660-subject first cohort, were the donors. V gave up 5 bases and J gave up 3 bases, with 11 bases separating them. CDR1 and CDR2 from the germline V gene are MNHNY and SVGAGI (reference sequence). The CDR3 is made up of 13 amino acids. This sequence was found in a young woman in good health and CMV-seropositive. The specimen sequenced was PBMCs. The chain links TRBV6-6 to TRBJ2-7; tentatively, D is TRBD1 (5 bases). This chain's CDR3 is CASSRQSVYEQYF. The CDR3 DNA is TGTGCCAGCAGTCGACAGTCTGTCTACGAGCAGTACTTC.